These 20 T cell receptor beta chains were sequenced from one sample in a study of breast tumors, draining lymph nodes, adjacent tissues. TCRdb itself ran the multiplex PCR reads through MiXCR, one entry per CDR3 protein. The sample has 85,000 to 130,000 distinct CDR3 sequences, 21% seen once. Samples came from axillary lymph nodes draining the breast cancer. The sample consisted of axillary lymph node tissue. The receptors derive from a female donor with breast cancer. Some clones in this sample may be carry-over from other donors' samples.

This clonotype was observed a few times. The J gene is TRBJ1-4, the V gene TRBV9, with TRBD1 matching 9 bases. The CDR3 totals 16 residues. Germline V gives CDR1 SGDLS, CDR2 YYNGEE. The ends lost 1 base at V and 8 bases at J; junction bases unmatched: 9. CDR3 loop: CASSVPLDRGSEKLFF. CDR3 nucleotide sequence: TGTGCCAGCAGCGTACCCCTGGACAGGGGTTCCGAAAAACTGTTTTTT. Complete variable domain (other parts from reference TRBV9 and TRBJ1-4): DSGVTQTPKHLITATGQRVTLRCSPRSGDLSVYWYQQSLDQGLQFLIQYYNGEERAKGNILERFSAQQFPDLHSELNLSSLELGDSALYFCASSVPLDRGSEKLFFGSGTQLSVL.

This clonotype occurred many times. This chain's CDR3 is CASSPRAGGLADTQYF. CDR3 in DNA: TGTGCCAGCAGCCCGCGGGCGGGAGGGTTGGCAGATACGCAGTATTTT. This chain joins TRBV7-9 and TRBJ2-3; 9 nucleotides align to TRBD2. The trim removed 5 bases at V and 4 bases at J, leaving 10 bases unmatched. The CDR3 covers 16 residues. Germline V CDR1 and CDR2: SEHNR, FQNEAQ (reference sequence).

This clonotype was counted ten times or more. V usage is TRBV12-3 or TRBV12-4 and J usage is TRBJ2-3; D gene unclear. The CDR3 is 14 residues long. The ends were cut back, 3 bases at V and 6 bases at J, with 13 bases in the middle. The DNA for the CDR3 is TGTGCCAGCAGTTTTTCTCTTACCGGGGATACGCAGTATTTT. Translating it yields CASSFSLTGDTQYF.

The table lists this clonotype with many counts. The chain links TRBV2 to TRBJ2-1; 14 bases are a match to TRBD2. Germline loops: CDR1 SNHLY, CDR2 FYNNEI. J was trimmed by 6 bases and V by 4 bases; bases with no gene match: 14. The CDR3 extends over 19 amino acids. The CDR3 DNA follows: TGTGCCAGCAGTGGGCCCGCAAGGACTAGCGGGAGGACGGTCAATGAGCAGTTCTTC. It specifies CASSGPARTSGRTVNEQFF.

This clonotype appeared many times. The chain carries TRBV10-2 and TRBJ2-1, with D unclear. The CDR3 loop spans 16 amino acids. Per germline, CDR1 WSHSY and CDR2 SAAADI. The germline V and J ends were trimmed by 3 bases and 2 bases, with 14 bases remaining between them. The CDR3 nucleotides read TGCGCCAGCAGTGACTGGGTGACACCGCCCTACAATGAGCAGTTCTTC. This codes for CASSDWVTPPYNEQFF.

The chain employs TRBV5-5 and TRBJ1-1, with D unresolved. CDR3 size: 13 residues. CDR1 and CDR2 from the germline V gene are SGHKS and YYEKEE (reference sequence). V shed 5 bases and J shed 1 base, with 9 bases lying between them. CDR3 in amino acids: CASRLGPNTEAFF. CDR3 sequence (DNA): TGTGCCAGCAGATTAGGCCCGAACACTGAAGCTTTCTTT.

CDR3 amino acids: CAISESANYGYTF. CDR3 sequence (DNA): TGTGCCATCAGTGAGTCAGCTAACTATGGCTACACCTTC. V and J are TRBV10-3 and TRBJ1-2; D unresolved. Deletions cut 0 bases from V and 0 bases from J, with 2 bases between. CDR1 and CDR2 (germline): ENHRY, SYGVKD. The CDR3 has 13 amino acids.

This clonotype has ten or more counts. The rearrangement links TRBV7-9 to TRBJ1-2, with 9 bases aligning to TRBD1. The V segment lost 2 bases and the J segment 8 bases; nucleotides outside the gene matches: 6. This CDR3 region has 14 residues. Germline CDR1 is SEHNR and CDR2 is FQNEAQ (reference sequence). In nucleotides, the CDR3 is TGTGCCAGCAGCTTAAACACAGGGGGCGGAGGCTACACCTTC. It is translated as CASSLNTGGGGYTF.

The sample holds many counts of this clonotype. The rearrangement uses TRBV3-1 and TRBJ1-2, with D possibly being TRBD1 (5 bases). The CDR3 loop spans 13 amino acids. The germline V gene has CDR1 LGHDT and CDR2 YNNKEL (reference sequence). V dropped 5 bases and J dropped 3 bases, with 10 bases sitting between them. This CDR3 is CASSRGRDYGYTF. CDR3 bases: TGTGCCAGCAGCAGGGGACGGGACTATGGCTACACCTTC.

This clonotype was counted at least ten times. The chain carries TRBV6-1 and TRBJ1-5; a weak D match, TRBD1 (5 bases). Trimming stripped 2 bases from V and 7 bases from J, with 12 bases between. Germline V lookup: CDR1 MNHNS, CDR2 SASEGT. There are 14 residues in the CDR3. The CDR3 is CASSERAGGQPQHF. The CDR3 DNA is TGTGCCAGCAGTGAACGGGCTGGGGGACAGCCCCAGCATTTT.

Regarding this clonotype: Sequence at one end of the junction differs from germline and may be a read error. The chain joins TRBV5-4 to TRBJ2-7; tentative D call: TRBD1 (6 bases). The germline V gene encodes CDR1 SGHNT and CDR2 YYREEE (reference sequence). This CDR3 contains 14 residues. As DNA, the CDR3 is TGCGCCAGCAGCTTGACGACAGGTTCTGGCGAGCAGTACTTC. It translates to CASSLTTGSGEQYF. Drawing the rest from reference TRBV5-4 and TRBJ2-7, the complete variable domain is ETGVTQSPTHLIKTRGQQVTLRCSSQSGHNTVSWYQQALGQGPQFIFQYYREEENGRGNFPPRFSGLQFPNYSSELNVNALELDDSALYLCASSLTTGSGEQYFGPGTRLTVT.

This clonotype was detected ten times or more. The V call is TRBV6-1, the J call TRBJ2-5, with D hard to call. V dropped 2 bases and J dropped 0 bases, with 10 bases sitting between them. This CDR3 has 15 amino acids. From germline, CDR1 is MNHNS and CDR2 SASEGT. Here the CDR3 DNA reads TGTGCCAGCAGTGAATCCCCTAACTACCAAGAGACCCAGTACTTC. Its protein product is CASSESPNYQETQYF.

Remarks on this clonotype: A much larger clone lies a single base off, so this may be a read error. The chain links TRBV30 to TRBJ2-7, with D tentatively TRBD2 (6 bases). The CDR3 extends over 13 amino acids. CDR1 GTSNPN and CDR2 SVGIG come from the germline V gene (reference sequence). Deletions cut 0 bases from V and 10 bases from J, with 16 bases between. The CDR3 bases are TGTGCCTGGAGTGTTTCGGGAGTTGGGGACCAGTACTTC. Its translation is CAWSVSGVGDQYF. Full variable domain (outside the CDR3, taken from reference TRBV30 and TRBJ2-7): SQTIHQWPATLVQPVGSPLSLECTVEGTSNPNLYWYRQAAGRGLQLLFYSVGIGQISSEVPQNLSASRPQDRQFILSSKKLLLSDSGFYLCAWSVSGVGDQYFGPGTRLTVT.

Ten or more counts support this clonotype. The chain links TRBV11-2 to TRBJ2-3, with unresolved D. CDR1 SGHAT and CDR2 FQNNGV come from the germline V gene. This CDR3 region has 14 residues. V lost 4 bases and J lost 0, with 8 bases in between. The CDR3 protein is CASSSGSSTDTQYF. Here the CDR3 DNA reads TGTGCCAGCAGCTCCGGATCCAGCACAGATACGCAGTATTTT. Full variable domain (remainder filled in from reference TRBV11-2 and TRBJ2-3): EAGVAQSPRYKIIEKRQSVAFWCNPISGHATLYWYQQILGQGPKLLIQFQNNGVVDDSQLPKDRFSAERLKGVDSTLKIQPAKLEDSAVYLCASSSGSSTDTQYFGPGTRLTVL.

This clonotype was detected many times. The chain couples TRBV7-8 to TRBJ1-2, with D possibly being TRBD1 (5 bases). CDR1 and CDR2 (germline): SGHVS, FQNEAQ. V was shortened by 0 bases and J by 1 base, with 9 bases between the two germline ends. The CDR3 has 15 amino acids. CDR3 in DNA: TGTGCCAGCAGCTTAGCGGGGGGGGTTAACTATGGCTACACCTTC. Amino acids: CASSLAGGVNYGYTF.

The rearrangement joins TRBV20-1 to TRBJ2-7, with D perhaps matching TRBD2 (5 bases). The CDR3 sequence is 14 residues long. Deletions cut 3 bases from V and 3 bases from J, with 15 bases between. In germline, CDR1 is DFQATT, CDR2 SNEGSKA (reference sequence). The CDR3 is CSARDPGSRYEQYF. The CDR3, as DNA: TGCAGTGCTAGGGACCCGGGGTCACGCTACGAGCAGTACTTC.

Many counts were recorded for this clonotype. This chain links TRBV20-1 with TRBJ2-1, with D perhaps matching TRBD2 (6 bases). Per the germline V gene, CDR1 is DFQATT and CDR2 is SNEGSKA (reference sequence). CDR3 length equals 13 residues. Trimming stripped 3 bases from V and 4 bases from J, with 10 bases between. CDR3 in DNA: TGCAGTGCTAGGGATGGGAGGTACAATGAGCAGTTCTTC. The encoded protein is CSARDGRYNEQFF.

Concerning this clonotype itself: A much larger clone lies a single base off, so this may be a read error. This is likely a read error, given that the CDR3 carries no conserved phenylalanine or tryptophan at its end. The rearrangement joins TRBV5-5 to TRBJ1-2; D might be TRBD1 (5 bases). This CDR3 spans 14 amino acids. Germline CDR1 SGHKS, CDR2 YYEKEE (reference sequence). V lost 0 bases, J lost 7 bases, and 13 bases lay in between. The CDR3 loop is CASSLVQARGGYTL. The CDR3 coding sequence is TGTGCCAGCAGCTTGGTACAGGCACGGGGTGGCTACACCCTC.

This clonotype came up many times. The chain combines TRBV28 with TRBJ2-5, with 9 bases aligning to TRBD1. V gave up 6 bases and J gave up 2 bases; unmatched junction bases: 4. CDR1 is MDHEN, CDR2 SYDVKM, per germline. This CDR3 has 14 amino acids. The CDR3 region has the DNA TGTGCCAGCAGGCGGGACAGGGCGCAAGAGACCCAGTACTTC. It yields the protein CASRRDRAQETQYF.

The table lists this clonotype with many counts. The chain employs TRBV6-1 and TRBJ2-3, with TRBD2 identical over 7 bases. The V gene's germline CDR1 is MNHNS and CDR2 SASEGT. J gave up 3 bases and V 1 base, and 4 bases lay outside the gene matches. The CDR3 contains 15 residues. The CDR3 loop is CASSEVGGPTDTQYF. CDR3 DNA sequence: TGTGCCAGCAGTGAAGTGGGAGGGCCTACAGATACGCAGTATTTT.